Below, one T cell receptor (beta chain) is given with its context. This CDR3 is built from 16 residues. Germline V lookup: CDR1 SGDLS, CDR2 YYNGEE. V shed 0 bases and J shed 1 base, with 13 bases lying between them. These data come from a study of shared clonotypes between healthy human individuals. When samples were unsorted, 75 million to 95 million PBMCs were used for genomic DNA. TCRdb's table, derived via immunoSEQ multiplex PCR, lists solely in-frame clones and lacks some. The table has 450,000 to 500,000 clones, more than 75% seen once; the top ten hold around 12%. The specimen sequenced was PBMCs. The TCR sequence derives from a woman between 40 and 55 years old in good health. Some clones in this sample may be carry-over from other donors' samples. This chain joins TRBV9 and TRBJ2-5, with D perhaps TRBD2 (6 bases). CDR3 loop: CASSVGILARQETQYF. For the CDR3, the DNA is TGTGCCAGCAGCGTAGGGATCCTAGCGCGCCAAGAGACCCAGTACTTC.